This T cell receptor beta chain came from a study of T cells in women clearing cervical HPV infection. Study-level information: Controls gave blood once infection was undetectable; cases at lesion identification. Case blood was drawn a median approximately 150 days after lesion detection. Study conclusions and caveats: Richness plus V gene abundances separated cases from controls with AUC roughly 0.83.

The method was immunoSEQ multiplex PCR; TCRdb's version includes in-frame clones alone and lacks a portion of them. Its listing shows about 22,000 clones. The V end lost 5 bases, the J end lost 5 bases, and 9 bases lay between the germline ends. The CDR3 is 12 residues long. Germline CDR1 is SGHTA and CDR2 is FQGNSA. With respect to this clone: The antigen is unknown. With the read ending 3 residues before the CDR3 end, the germline J gene is used to fill in that end.

The chain couples TRBV7-2 to TRBJ2-5; D ambiguous. Sequencing was done on a sample of blood buffy coat. This sequence originates from a woman between 18 and 70 years old with a cervical HPV16 infection that either progressed to CIN3+ or cleared (not recorded which). The part of the CDR3 DNA that was read is TGTGCCAGCAGCCCCGGGTGGGAGACC. Its protein is CASSPGWET. The CDR3 reads in full as CASSPGWETQYF. Using reference TRBV7-2 and TRBJ2-5 for the parts outside the CDR3, the full variable domain is GAGVSQSPSNKVTEKGKDVELRCDPISGHTALYWYRQSLGQGLEFLIYFQGNSAPDKSGLPSDRFSAERTGGSVSTLTIQRTQQEDSAVYLCASSPGWETQYFGPGTRLLVL.